Below, 12 T cell receptor beta chains from the same sample are listed, as sequenced in a study of identifying expanded T cells in peripheral blood. Data came from immunoSEQ multiplex PCR; TCRdb stores just in-frame clones and leaves some out. The sample lists around 100,000 clones; approximately 88% were seen once. Sequenced: blood. The receptor set was obtained from a person aged 18 to 70 in good health.

The V gene is TRBV6-6, the J gene TRBJ2-5; D assignment may be TRBD1 or TRBD2 (5 bases each). The CDR3 is 12 amino acids. Trimming removed 5 bases at V and 5 bases at J, with 9 bases between. Germline values: CDR1 MNHNY, CDR2 SVGAGI (reference sequence). The CDR3 protein is CASSEGWETQYF. The DNA of the CDR3 is TGTGCCAGCAGTGAGGGGTGGGAGACCCAGTACTTC.

The chain joins TRBV27 to TRBJ2-3; TRBD2 matches 10 bases. In germline, CDR1 is MNHEY, CDR2 SMNVEV (reference sequence). With 6 bases clipped from V and 1 base from J, the junction kept 7 bases outside the gene matches. The CDR3 has 16 residues. CDR3 loop: CASREAGGYGTDTQYF. Here the CDR3 DNA reads TGTGCCAGCAGGGAAGCGGGGGGGTACGGCACAGATACGCAGTATTTT.

The J gene is TRBJ2-3, the V gene TRBV6-5; D not resolved. The CDR3 runs 15 residues. V lost 4 bases and J lost 1, with 12 bases in between. The germline CDR1 and CDR2 sequences are MNHEY and SVGAGI. CDR3 sequence (DNA): TGTGCCAGCAGTTCGATACAGCTCCGCACAGATACGCAGTATTTT. This codes for CASSSIQLRTDTQYF.

J is TRBJ2-1 and V is TRBV9; the D is unclear. Per germline, CDR1 SGDLS and CDR2 YYNGEE. V lost 2 bases and J lost 12, with 15 bases in between. The CDR3 runs 13 residues. The CDR3 DNA sequence: TGTGCCAGCAGCGTTGCCTTGGATATGCGGCAGTTCTTC. It codes for CASSVALDMRQFF.

The sample holds one count of this clone. The J gene is TRBJ2-2, the V gene TRBV2, with TRBD1 matching over 7 bases. The V gene end was trimmed by 8 bases and the J gene end by 3 bases; junction bases not matched to a gene: 9. Germline CDR1 reads SNHLY; CDR2 reads FYNNEI. CDR3 length: 15 amino acids. DNA for the CDR3: TGTGCCAGCTGGGCGGCAGGGGGTGACACCGGGGAGCTGTTTTTT. Protein product: CASWAAGGDTGELFF.

The rearrangement uses TRBV4-3 and TRBJ2-7; possible D gene TRBD1, 5 bases. V was shortened by 0 bases and J by 7 bases, with 13 bases between the two germline ends. The germline gives CDR1 LGHNA, CDR2 YSLEER. The CDR3 spans 14 residues. This chain's CDR3 is CASSQDLGDREQYF. CDR3 nucleotide sequence: TGCGCCAGCAGCCAAGATCTAGGGGATCGGGAGCAGTACTTC.

This clone was observed once. The chain combines TRBV10-2 with TRBJ1-6; 9 nucleotides agree with TRBD1. The CDR3 consists of 16 residues. CDR1 and CDR2 (germline): WSHSY, SAAADI. V gave up 4 bases and J gave up 3 bases; unmatched junction bases: 4. As DNA, the CDR3 is TGCGCCAGCAGTGTTTTGACAGGGGGCTATAATTCACCCCTCCACTTT. Translation gives CASSVLTGGYNSPLHF.

The rearrangement joins TRBV9 to TRBJ2-5; 7 bases are a match to TRBD2. Germline-derived CDR1 and CDR2 are SGDLS and YYNGEE. This CDR3 spans 16 amino acids. V shed 4 bases and J 2 bases; nucleotides not matched to a gene: 11. The CDR3 DNA is TGTGCCAGCAGCCAGAGCGGGGAGGGCGGGCAAGAGACCCAGTACTTC. Encoded protein: CASSQSGEGGQETQYF. The variable domain in full, completed from reference TRBV9 and TRBJ2-5, reads DSGVTQTPKHLITATGQRVTLRCSPRSGDLSVYWYQQSLDQGLQFLIQYYNGEERAKGNILERFSAQQFPDLHSELNLSSLELGDSALYFCASSQSGEGGQETQYFGPGTRLLVL.

This chain connects TRBV6-5 to TRBJ2-2; 11 bases are shared with TRBD1. The length of the CDR3 is 14 residues. Germline V lookup: CDR1 MNHEY, CDR2 SVGAGI. J lost 7 bases, V lost 4 bases, and 2 bases had no gene match. The CDR3: CASSWTGGIGELFF. Written as DNA, the CDR3 is TGTGCCAGCAGTTGGACAGGGGGCATCGGGGAGCTGTTTTTT.

V is TRBV5-1 and J is TRBJ2-3; D possibly corresponds to TRBD1 (6 bases). V was pared by 7 bases and J by 0 bases, with 12 bases between. The CDR3 has 14 amino acids. Germline V gene lookup returns CDR1 SGHRS and CDR2 YFSETQ. The CDR3 DNA reads TGCGCCAGCTTGCGAGGGGGTAGCACAGATACGCAGTATTTT. Its translation: CASLRGGSTDTQYF.

This clone came up once. The chain links TRBV5-1 to TRBJ1-2; the D gene is possibly TRBD1 (6 bases). CDR1 is SGHRS, CDR2 YFSETQ, per germline. The CDR3 contains 14 residues. With 4 bases removed from V and 8 bases from J, the gap between germline ends came to 18 bases. DNA of the CDR3: TGCGCCAGCAGCCTACTCACAGGGCCAGAAGGCTACACCTTC. Protein sequence: CASSLLTGPEGYTF. The whole variable domain, filled in from reference TRBV5-1 and TRBJ1-2, reads KAGVTQTPRYLIKTRGQQVTLSCSPISGHRSVSWYQQTPGQGLQFLFEYFSETQRNKGNFPGRFSGRQFSNSRSEMNVSTLELGDSALYLCASSLLTGPEGYTFGSGTRLTVV.

The chain has TRBV6-5 and TRBJ2-3; D is unclear. CDR3 size: 13 residues. Per the germline V gene, CDR1 is MNHEY and CDR2 is SVGAGI. V lost 2 bases and J lost 3, with 6 bases in between. DNA of the CDR3: TGTGCCAGCAGTTACCTGGGTACAGATACGCAGTATTTT. This translates into CASSYLGTDTQYF.